One T cell receptor (beta chain) is described in this entry. Its antigen is unidentified. Libraries were prepared by immunoSEQ multiplex PCR; TCRdb keeps only in-frame clonotypes and omits some of them. This table holds under 750,000 clones, over 60% found once. This CDR3 region has 13 residues. V was trimmed by 3 bases and J by 5 bases, leaving 9 bases between them. Germline V lookup: CDR1 MNHEY, CDR2 SMNVEV (reference sequence). These data originate in a study of shared clonotypes between healthy human individuals. Overall study findings and caveats: Collection of samples was limited to blood; tissue repertoires likely differ. Although depth was large, rarefaction showed that sequencing of the sorted subsets was incomplete.

Sequences were obtained from memory CD4+ T cells sorted from blood. Subset indicated: CD45RA-negative fraction. The TCR was taken from a woman under 40 in good health. J is TRBJ2-3 and V is TRBV27; D call uncertain. In DNA, the CDR3 is TGTGCCAGCAGTTTCCGCGTACGAGATACGCAGTATTTT. Its protein is CASSFRVRDTQYF.